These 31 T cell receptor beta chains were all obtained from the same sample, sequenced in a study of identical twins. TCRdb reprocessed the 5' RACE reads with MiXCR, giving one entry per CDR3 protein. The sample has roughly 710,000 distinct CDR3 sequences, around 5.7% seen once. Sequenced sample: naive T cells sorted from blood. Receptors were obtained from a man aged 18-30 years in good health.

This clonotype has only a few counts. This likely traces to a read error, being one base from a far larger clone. In DNA form, the CDR3 reads TGTGCCAGCAGGAACAATGAGCAGTTCTTC. This sequence encodes CASRNNEQFF. This chain joins TRBV7-2 and TRBJ2-1, with D hard to call. The V gene's germline CDR1 is SGHTA and CDR2 FQGNSA. This CDR3 has 10 residues. Deletions cut 6 bases from V and 5 bases from J, with 2 bases between.

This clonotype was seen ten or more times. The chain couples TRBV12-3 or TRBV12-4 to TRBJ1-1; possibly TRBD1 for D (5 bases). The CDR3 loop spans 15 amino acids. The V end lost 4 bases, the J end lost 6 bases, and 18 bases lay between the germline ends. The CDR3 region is CASSSNLDGAAEAFF. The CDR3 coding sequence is TGTGCCAGCAGTTCCAACCTGGACGGGGCCGCTGAAGCTTTCTTT.

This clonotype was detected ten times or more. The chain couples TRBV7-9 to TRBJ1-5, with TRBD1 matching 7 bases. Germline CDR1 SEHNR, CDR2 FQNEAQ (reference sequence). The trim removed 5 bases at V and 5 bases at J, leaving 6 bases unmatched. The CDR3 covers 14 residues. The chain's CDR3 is CASSQDRPDQPQHF. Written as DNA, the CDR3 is TGTGCCAGCAGCCAGGACAGGCCGGATCAGCCCCAGCATTTT.

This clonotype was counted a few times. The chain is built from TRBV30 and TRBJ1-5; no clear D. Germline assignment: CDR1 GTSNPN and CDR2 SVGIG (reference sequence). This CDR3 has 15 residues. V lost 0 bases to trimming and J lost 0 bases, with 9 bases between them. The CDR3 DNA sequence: TGTGCCTGGAGTGTGGGAGAATATAGCAATCAGCCCCAGCATTTT. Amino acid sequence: CAWSVGEYSNQPQHF. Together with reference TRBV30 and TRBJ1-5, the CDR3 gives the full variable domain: SQTIHQWPATLVQPVGSPLSLECTVEGTSNPNLYWYRQAAGRGLQLLFYSVGIGQISSEVPQNLSASRPQDRQFILSSKKLLLSDSGFYLCAWSVGEYSNQPQHFGDGTRLSIL.

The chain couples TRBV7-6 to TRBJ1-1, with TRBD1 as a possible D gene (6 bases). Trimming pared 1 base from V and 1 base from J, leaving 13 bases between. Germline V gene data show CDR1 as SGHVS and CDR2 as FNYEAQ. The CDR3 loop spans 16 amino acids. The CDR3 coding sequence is TGTGCCAGCAGCTTAGTAGTTGGGGGGGCGAACACTGAAGCTTTCTTT. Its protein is CASSLVVGGANTEAFF.

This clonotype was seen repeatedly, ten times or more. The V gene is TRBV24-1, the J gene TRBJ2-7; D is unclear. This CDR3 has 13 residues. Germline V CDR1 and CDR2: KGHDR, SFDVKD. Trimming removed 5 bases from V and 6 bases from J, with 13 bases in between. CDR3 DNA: TGTGCCACCAGTGCTACCCGGAAACCCGAGCAGTACGTC. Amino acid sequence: CATSATRKPEQYV.

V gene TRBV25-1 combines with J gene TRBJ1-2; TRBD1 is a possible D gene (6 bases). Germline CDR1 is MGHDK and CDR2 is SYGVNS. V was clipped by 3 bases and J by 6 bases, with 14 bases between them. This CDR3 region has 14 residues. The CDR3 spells CASSERVQGHGYTF. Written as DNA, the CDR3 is TGTGCCAGCAGTGAGCGGGTACAGGGTCATGGCTACACCTTC.

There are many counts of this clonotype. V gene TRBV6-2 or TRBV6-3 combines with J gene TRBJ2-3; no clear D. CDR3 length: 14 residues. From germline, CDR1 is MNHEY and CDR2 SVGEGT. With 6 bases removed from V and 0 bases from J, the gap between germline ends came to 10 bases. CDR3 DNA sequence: TGTGCCAGCAGCCCGGTCCTTAGCACAGATACGCAGTATTTT. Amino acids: CASSPVLSTDTQYF.

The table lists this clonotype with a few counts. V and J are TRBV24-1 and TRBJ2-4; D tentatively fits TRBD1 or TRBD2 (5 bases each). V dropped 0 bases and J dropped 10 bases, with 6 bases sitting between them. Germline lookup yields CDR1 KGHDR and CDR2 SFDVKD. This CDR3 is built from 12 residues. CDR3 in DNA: TGTGCCACCAGTGATTTGGGGACGATTCAGTACTTC. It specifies CATSDLGTIQYF.

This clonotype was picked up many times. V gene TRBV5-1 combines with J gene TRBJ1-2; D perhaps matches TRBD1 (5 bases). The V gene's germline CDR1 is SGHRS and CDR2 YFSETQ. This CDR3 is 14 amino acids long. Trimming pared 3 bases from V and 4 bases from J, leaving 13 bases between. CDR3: CASSSEGRSYGYTF. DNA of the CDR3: TGCGCCAGCAGCTCCGAGGGGCGAAGCTATGGCTACACCTTC.

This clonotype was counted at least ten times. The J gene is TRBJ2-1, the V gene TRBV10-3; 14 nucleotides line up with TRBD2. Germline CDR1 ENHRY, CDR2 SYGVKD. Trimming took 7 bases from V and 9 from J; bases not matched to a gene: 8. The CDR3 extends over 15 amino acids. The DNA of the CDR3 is TGTGCCATCACGTCAGGGACTAGCGGGAGAGGTGAGCAGTTCTTC. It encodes CAITSGTSGRGEQFF.

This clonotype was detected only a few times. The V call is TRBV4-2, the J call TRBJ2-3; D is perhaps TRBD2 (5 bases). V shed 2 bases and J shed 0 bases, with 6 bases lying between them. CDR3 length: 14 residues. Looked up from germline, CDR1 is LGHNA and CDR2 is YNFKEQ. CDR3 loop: CASSQLASTDTQYF. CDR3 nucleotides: TGTGCCAGCAGCCAACTAGCCAGCACAGATACGCAGTATTTT.

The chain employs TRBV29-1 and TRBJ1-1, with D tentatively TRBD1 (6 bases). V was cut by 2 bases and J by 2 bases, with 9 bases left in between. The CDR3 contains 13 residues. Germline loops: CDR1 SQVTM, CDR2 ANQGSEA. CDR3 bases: TGCAGCGTTGAATACAGGGTCAACACTGAAGCTTTCTTT. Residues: CSVEYRVNTEAFF.

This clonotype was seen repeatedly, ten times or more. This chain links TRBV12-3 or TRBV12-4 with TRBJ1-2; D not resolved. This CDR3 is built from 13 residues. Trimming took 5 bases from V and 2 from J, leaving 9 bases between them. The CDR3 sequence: CASSPRGNYGYTF. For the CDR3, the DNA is TGTGCCAGCAGTCCCCGCGGAAACTATGGCTACACCTTC.

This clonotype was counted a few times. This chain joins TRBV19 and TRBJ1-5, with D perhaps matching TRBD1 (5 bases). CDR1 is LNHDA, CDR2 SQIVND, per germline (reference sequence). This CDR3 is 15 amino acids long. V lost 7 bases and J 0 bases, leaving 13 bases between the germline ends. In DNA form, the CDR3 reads TGTGCCAGTACCACCAGGGAATATAGCAATCAGCCCCAGCATTTT. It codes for CASTTREYSNQPQHF.

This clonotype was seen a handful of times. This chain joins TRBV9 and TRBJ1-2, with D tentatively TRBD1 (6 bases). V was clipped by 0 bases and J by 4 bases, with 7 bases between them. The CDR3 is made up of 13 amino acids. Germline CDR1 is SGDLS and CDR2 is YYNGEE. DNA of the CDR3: TGTGCCAGCAGCGTAGAGGACAGCTATGGCTACACCTTC. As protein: CASSVEDSYGYTF.

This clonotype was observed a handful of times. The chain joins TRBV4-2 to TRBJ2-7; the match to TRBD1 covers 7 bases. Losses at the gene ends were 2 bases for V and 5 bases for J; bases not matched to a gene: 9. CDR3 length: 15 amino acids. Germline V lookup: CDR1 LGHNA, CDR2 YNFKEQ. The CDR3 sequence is CASSQTDRVIHEQYF. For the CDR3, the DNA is TGTGCCAGCAGCCAAACCGACAGGGTTATCCACGAGCAGTACTTC.

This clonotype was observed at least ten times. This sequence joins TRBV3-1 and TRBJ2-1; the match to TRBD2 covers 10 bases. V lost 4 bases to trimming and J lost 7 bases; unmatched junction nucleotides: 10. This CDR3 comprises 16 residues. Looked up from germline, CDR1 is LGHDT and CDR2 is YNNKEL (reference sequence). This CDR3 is CASSPVPGLAVNEQFF. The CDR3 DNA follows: TGTGCCAGCAGCCCCGTTCCCGGACTAGCGGTTAATGAGCAGTTCTTC.

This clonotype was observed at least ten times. The CDR3 is CASSFGGSPLHF. As DNA, the CDR3 is TGTGCCAGCAGTTTTGGTGGATCACCCCTCCACTTT. J is TRBJ1-6 and V is TRBV12-3 or TRBV12-4; no reliable D call. V was clipped by 3 bases and J by 10 bases, with 7 bases between them. The CDR3 runs to 12 residues.

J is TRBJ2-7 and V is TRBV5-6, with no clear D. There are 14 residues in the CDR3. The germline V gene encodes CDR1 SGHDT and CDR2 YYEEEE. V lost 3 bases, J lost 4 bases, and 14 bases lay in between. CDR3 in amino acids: CASSSTNTPYEQYF. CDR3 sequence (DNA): TGTGCCAGCAGCTCTACTAACACACCTTACGAGCAGTACTTC.

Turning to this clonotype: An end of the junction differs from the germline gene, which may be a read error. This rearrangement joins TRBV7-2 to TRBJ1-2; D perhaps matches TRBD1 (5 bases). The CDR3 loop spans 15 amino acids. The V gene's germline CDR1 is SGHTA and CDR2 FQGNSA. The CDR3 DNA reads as TGTGCCAGCAGTTTAGGTCCAGGGACCTCCTATGGCTACACCTTC. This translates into CASSLGPGTSYGYTF. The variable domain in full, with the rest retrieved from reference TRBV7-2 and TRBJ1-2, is GAGVSQSPSNKVTEKGKDVELRCDPISGHTALYWYRQSLGQGLEFLIYFQGNSAPDKSGLPSDRFSAERTGGSVSTLTIQRTQQEDSAVYLCASSLGPGTSYGYTFGSGTRLTVV.

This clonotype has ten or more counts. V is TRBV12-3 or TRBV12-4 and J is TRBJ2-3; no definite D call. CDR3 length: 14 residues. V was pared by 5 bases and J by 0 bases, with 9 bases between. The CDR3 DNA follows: TGTGCCAGCAGTCCTTCGATTAGCACAGATACGCAGTATTTT. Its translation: CASSPSISTDTQYF.

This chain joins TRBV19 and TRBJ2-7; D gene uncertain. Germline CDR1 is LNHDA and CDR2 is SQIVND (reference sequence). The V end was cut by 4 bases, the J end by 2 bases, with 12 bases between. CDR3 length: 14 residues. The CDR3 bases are TGTGCCAGTAGTAGTGCGGCTGGGCCCTACGAGCAGTACTTC. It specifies CASSSAAGPYEQYF.

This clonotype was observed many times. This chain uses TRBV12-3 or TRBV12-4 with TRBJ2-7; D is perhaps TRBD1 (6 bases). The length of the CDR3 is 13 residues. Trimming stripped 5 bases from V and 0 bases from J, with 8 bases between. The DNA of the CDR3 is TGTGCCAGCAGTCCGACAGGCTCCTACGAGCAGTACGTC. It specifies CASSPTGSYEQYV.

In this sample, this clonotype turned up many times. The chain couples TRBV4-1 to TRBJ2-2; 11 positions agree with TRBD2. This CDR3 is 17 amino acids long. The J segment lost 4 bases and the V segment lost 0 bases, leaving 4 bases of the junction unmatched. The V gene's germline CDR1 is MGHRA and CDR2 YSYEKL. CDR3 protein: CASSQDPGLAVTGELFF. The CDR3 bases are TGCGCCAGCAGCCAAGACCCGGGACTAGCGGTCACCGGGGAGCTGTTTTTT.

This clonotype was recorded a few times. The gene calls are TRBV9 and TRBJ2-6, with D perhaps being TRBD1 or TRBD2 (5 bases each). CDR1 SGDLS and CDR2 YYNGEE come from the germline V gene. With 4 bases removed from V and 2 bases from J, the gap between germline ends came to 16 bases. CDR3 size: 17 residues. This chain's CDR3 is CASSTRQQEAGANVLTF. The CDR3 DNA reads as TGTGCCAGCAGCACCCGACAGCAGGAGGCTGGGGCCAACGTCCTGACTTTC.

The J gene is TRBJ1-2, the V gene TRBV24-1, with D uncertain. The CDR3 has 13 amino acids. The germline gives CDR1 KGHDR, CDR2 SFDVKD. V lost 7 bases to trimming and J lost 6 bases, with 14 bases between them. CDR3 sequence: CATRAPDLNGYTF. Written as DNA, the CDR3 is TGTGCCACCAGAGCTCCGGACTTAAATGGCTACACCTTC.

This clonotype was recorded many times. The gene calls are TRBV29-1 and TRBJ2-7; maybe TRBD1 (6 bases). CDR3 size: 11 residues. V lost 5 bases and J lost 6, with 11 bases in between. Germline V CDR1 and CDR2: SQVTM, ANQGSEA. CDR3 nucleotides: TGCAGCGTTCGGCAGGGGAGCGAGCAGTACTTC. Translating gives CSVRQGSEQYF.

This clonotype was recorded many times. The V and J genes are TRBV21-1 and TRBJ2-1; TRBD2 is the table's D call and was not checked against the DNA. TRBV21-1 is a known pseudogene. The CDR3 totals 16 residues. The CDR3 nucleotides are TGTGCCAGCAGCGACTCTAGCGAAAGCTCCTACAATGAGCAGTTCTTC. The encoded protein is CASSDSSESSYNEQFF.

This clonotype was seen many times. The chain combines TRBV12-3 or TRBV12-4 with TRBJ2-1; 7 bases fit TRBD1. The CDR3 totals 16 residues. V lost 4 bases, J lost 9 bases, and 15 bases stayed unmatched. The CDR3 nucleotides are TGTGCCAGCAGTTCCAAGGGGGCCTCTCCGTTTCCTGAGCAGTTCTTC. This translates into CASSSKGASPFPEQFF.

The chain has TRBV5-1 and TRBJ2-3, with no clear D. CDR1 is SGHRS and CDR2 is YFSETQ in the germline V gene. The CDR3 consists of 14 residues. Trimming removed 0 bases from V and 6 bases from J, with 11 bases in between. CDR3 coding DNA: TGCGCCAGCAGCTTGGAACGGGTGGGGGATACGCAGTATTTT. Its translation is CASSLERVGDTQYF.